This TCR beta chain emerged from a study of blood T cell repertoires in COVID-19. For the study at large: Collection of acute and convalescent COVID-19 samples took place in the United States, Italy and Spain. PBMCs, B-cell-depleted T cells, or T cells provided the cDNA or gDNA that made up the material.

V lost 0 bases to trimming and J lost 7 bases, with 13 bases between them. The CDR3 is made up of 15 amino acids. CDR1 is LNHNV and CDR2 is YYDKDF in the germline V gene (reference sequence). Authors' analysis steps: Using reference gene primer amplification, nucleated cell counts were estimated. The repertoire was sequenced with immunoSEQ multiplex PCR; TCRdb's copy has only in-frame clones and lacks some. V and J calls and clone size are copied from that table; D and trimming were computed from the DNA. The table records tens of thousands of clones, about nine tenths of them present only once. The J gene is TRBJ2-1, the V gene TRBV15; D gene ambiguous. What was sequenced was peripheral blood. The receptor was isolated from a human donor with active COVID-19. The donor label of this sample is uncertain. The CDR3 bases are TGTGCCACCAGCAGAGATCGGGTGGGTGGGAATGAGCAGTTCTTC. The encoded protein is CATSRDRVGGNEQFF.